One T cell receptor (beta chain) is described in this entry. This clonotype occurred a few times. What this receptor recognizes is not known. The input lacks base qualities; no much larger clone sits a single base away. This entry comes from a study of CD8 T cells in ankylosing spondylitis (dated by TCRdb to 2015 to 2018). About the study as a whole: To find TCR variants linked to disease, the study profiled T cell receptor beta repertoires in ankylosing spondylitis patients and healthy donors. The full study cohort was made up of approximately 24 ankylosing spondylitis patients and approximately 100 healthy donors. Peripheral blood samples were taken, and synovial fluid was additionally collected from ankylosing spondylitis patients. What the authors observed across the whole study: Blood from ankylosing spondylitis patients appeared to be characterized by a TCR beta motif made up of under 10 highly homologous amino acid variants. The disease-linked clones were reported to be significantly enriched in matched synovial fluid samples from ankylosing spondylitis patients. In peripheral blood, the disease-linked clones were found at relatively low frequencies and had a CD8+ phenotype. Some motif variants had previously been reported in the synovial fluid and blood of reactive arthritis patients, which suggests shared mechanisms of disease initiation.

Via the germline V gene (reference sequence), CDR1 is SGHKS and CDR2 YYEKEE. The CDR3 starts with the cysteine, ends with the phenylalanine, and has 14 residues. Only CDR3 DNA remains: 42 bases, in frame from the first base. The junction shows trimming of 0 bases on V and 5 bases on J, plus 12 bases between the germline ends. TCRdb lists the instrument as Illumina HiSeq 2500. Quantitative 5'-RACE with molecular barcodes was used to prepare TCR beta libraries. From the authors' description of their analysis: A new computational method based on a probabilistic model of VDJ rearrangement was used to identify disease-linked TCR variants. TCRdb reanalyzed the raw reads on its own, using fastp at Q25 for trimming and MiXCR for clone calling, and kept in-frame beta chains. Entries are consolidated by CDR3 protein sequence, retaining the most common genes and DNA. TCRdb's processing, not the study's, gives the V and J calls here. This sample holds more than 150,000 distinct CDR3 sequences; roughly 13% were observed only once. 9.5% to 12% of the sample belongs to the ten largest clones.

The sample was blood, either unsorted or a sorted T cell fraction (not recorded which). This clonotype was obtained from a female donor with ankylosing spondylitis or in good health (not recorded which). The rearrangement joined TRBV5-5 to TRBJ2-7; the D gene is perhaps TRBD1, on 5 matching bases. Here is the DNA: TGTGCCAGCAGCTTGGATCAGGGTACCCACGAGCAGTACTTC. Protein translation: CASSLDQGTHEQYF.